The entry that follows covers one TCR beta chain sequence. Trimming pared 4 bases from V and 4 bases from J, leaving 16 bases between. CDR1 and CDR2 (germline): SGHDT, YYEEEE. There are 15 residues in the CDR3. This sample is drawn from a study of blood T cell repertoires in COVID-19. Study-level information: Italy, Spain and the United States were the sources of the convalescent and acute COVID-19 samples. From T cells, B-cell-depleted T cells, or PBMCs came the material, which was cDNA or gDNA.

This table comes from immunoSEQ multiplex PCR, and its TCRdb copy is limited to in-frame clones, with some not included. The sample lists tens of thousands of clones, about 82% occurring once. The genes are TRBV5-6 and TRBJ2-3, with D possibly being TRBD1 (6 bases). Sequenced: peripheral blood. This TCR was sampled from an older man with acute or convalescent COVID-19. CDR3 DNA sequence: TGTGCCAGCAGCGTTGGGGCCAGGGGAGCAGATACGCAGTATTTT. This sequence encodes CASSVGARGADTQYF.